At least ten counts were recorded for the clone carrying this T cell receptor beta chain. The antigen remains unidentified. The CDR3 covers 15 residues. Germline-derived CDR1 and CDR2 are MDHEN and SYDVKM. Trimming shortened V by 6 bases and J by 4 bases, and 19 bases separated the two germline ends. TCR beta CDR3 regions were amplified from RNA transcripts. The HTBI set primed first-round TCR CDR3 RT-PCR. TCRdb reprocessed the multiplex PCR reads via MiXCR and lists one record per CDR3 protein. The sample has approximately 300,000 distinct CDR3 sequences; roughly 19% are singletons. Exclusions: uncontrolled infection, other autoimmune disease, pregnancy, lactation. Diagnosis relied on clinical symptoms, serum thyroxine and TRAb, thyroid ultrasound and orbital computed tomography. The record originates from a study of T cells in Graves' hyperthyroidism and ophthalmopathy. Looking at the study overall: Peripheral blood specimens were obtained at initial diagnosis, prior to any treatment. Whole-study findings and limits: Peripheral blood also featured most of the thyroid clonotypes expanded above 0.001.

The chain uses TRBV28 and TRBJ2-7; possible D gene TRBD1, 6 bases. This sequence was found in a man aged 45-60 years with Graves' ophthalmopathy. Sequencing used blood. CDR3 loop: CASRLRDTAFYEQYF. The CDR3 nucleotides are TGTGCCAGCAGACTCCGGGACACGGCCTTTTACGAGCAGTACTTC.